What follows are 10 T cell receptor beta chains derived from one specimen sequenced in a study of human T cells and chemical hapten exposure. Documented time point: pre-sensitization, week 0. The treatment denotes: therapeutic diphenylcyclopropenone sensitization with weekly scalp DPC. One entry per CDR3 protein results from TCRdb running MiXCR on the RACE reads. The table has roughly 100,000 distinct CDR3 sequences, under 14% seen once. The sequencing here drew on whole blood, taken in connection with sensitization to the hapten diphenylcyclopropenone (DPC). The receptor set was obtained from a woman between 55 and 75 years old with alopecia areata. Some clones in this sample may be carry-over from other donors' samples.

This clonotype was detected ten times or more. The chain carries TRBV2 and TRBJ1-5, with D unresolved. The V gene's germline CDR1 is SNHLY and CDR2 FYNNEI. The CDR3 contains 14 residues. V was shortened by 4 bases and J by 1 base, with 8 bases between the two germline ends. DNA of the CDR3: TGTGCCAGCAGTGGTGGGAGGAGCAATCAGCCCCAGCATTTT. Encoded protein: CASSGGRSNQPQHF.

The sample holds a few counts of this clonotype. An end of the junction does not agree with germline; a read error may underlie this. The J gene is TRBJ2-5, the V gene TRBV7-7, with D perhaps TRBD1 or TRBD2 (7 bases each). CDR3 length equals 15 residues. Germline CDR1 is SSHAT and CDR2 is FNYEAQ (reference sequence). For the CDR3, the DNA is TGTGCTAGCAGCTTAGCCCCCAGGGGGGGAGAGACCCAGTACTTC. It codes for CASSLAPRGGETQYF.

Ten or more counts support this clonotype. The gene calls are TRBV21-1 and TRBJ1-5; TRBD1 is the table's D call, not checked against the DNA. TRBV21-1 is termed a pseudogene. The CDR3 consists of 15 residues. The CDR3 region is CASSKRDRGNQPQHF. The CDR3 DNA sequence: TGTGCCAGCAGCAAACGTGACAGGGGGAATCAGCCCCAGCATTTT.

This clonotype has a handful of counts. The CDR3 nucleotides read TGTGCCAGCAGCTTCCGCGGGAGGGAAGTAAGTCATACGCAGTATTTT. This gives the protein CASSFRGREVSHTQYF. The chain is built from TRBV7-9 and TRBJ2-3; 9 nucleotides line up with TRBD2. Germline V CDR1 and CDR2: SEHNR, FQNEAQ (reference sequence). With 3 bases clipped from V and 7 bases from J, the junction kept 11 bases outside the gene matches. The length of the CDR3 is 16 residues.

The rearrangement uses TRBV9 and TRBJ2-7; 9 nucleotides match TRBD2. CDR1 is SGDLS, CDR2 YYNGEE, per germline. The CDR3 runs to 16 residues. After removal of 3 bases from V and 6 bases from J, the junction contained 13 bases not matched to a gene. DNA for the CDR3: TGTGCCAGCAGCGCCCGACTGGGCGGGGGGGCAGTCGAGCAGTACTTC. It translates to CASSARLGGGAVEQYF.

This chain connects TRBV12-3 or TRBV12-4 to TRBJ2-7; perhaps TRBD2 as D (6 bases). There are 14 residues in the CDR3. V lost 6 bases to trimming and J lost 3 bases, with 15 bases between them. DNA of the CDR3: TGTGCCAGCAGCGAACGGCGGGGAAACTACGAGCAGTACTTC. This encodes CASSERRGNYEQYF.

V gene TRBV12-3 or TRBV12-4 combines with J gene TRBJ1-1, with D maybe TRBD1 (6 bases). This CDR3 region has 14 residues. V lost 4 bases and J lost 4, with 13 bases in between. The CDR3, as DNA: TGTGCCAGCAGTTCCCGGGGGGCGATCACTGAAGCTTTCTTT. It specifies CASSSRGAITEAFF.

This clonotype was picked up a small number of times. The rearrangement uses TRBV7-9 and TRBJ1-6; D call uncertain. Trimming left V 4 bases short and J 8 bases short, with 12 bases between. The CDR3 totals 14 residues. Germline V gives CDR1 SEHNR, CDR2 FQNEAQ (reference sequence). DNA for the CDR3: TGTGCCAGCAGCTCGGACGTATGGTATTCACCCCTCCACTTT. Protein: CASSSDVWYSPLHF. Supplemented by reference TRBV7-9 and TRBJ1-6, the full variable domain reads DTGVSQNPRHKITKRGQNVTFRCDPISEHNRLYWYRQTLGQGPEFLTYFQNEAQLEKSRLLSDRFSAERPKGSFSTLEIQRTEQGDSAMYLCASSSDVWYSPLHFGNGTRLTVT.

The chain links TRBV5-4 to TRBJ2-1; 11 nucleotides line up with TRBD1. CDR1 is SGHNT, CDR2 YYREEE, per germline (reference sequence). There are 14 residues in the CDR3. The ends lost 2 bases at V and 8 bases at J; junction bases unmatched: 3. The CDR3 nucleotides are TGTGCCAGCAGCTTAAGGACAGGGGGCGATGAGCAGTTCTTC. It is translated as CASSLRTGGDEQFF. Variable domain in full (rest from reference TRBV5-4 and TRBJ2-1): ETGVTQSPTHLIKTRGQQVTLRCSSQSGHNTVSWYQQALGQGPQFIFQYYREEENGRGNFPPRFSGLQFPNYSSELNVNALELDDSALYLCASSLRTGGDEQFFGPGTRLTVL.

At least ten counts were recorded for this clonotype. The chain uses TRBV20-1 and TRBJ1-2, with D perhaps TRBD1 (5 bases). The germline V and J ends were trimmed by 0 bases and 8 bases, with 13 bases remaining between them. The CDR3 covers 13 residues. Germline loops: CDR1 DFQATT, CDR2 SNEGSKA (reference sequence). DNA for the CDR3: TGCAGTGCTAGAGAAGTGGACACAGGAGGCTACACCTTC. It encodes CSAREVDTGGYTF.